The 29 T cell receptor beta chains given below trace back to one sample, sequenced in a study of blood T cells in healthy people across ages. A second PCR of roughly 7 to 11 cycles used a sample-barcoded 5' primer and a J-beta primer mix. Each CDR3 protein gets one entry after TCRdb re-called the 5' RACE reads with MiXCR. The table has fewer than 800,000 distinct CDR3 sequences, around a fifth seen once; the top ten hold 3.6%. The source material was blood. The source is a man aged 65-85 years in good health.

This clonotype was detected only a few times. This chain links TRBV10-3 with TRBJ2-7; the D gene is possibly TRBD2 (6 bases). Germline CDR1 ENHRY, CDR2 SYGVKD. The length of the CDR3 is 14 residues. Trimming shortened V by 7 bases and J by 0 bases, and 13 bases separated the two germline ends. CDR3 sequence (DNA): TGTGCCATCAAAAGGGACTCTAGCTCCTACGAGCAGTACTTC. This translates into CAIKRDSSSYEQYF.

This clonotype appeared a few times. V usage is TRBV7-2 and J usage is TRBJ1-5; D is undetermined. Per germline, CDR1 SGHTA and CDR2 FQGNSA. With 0 bases removed from V and 4 bases from J, the gap between germline ends came to 10 bases. The CDR3 contains 15 residues. The CDR3 DNA sequence: TGTGCCAGCAGCTTAGCGCAAATGGAGAATCAGCCCCAGCATTTT. Its translation is CASSLAQMENQPQHF.

This sequence joins TRBV4-2 and TRBJ2-3; 7 bases fit TRBD2. After removal of 4 bases from V and 3 bases from J, the junction contained 7 bases not matched to a gene. The germline V gene has CDR1 LGHNA and CDR2 YNFKEQ. This CDR3 contains 15 residues. The CDR3 DNA sequence: TGTGCCAGCAGCCGGCGGGAGATGGAGACAGATACGCAGTATTTT. Translation: CASSRREMETDTQYF.

The genes are TRBV27 and TRBJ1-6; the match to TRBD1 covers 7 bases. Germline CDR1 and CDR2: MNHEY and SMNVEV (reference sequence). This CDR3 is built from 14 residues. J was trimmed by 3 bases and V by 6 bases; bases with no gene match: 2. CDR3 region: CASSRTGYNSPLHF. The CDR3 DNA reads TGTGCCAGCAGCCGGACAGGCTATAATTCACCCCTCCACTTT.

The genes are TRBV5-1 and TRBJ2-1, with TRBD2 identical over 11 bases. There are 17 residues in the CDR3. V lost 2 bases, J lost 3 bases, and 7 bases stayed unmatched. CDR1 is SGHRS and CDR2 is YFSETQ in the germline V gene. This CDR3 is CASSFPTGTSGYNEQFF. DNA for the CDR3: TGCGCCAGCAGCTTCCCAACCGGGACTAGCGGCTACAATGAGCAGTTCTTC. Combining the CDR3 with reference TRBV5-1 and TRBJ2-1 gives the whole variable domain KAGVTQTPRYLIKTRGQQVTLSCSPISGHRSVSWYQQTPGQGLQFLFEYFSETQRNKGNFPGRFSGRQFSNSRSEMNVSTLELGDSALYLCASSFPTGTSGYNEQFFGPGTRLTVL.

A few counts support this clonotype. The chain recombines TRBV20-1 with TRBJ2-3; 9 nucleotides agree with TRBD2. CDR3 size: 16 residues. V shed 5 bases and J 5 bases; nucleotides not matched to a gene: 14. CDR1 DFQATT and CDR2 SNEGSKA come from the germline V gene (reference sequence). CDR3 DNA: TGCAGTGCTTCACAGTATAGCGGGAGAAGTGTAGATACGCAGTATTTT. Translation: CSASQYSGRSVDTQYF.

This clonotype was counted between two and nine times. V usage is TRBV7-2 and J usage is TRBJ2-4; D is ambiguous. V gave up 5 bases and J gave up 3 bases, with 20 bases separating them. The CDR3 length is 17 residues. Germline V CDR1 and CDR2: SGHTA, FQGNSA. Written as DNA, the CDR3 is TGTGCCAGCAGCCTCCACCTACCGCGGATGGGCAAAAACATTCAGTACTTC. Translation: CASSLHLPRMGKNIQYF.

This chain joins TRBV3-1 and TRBJ2-7; no reliable D call. The CDR3 totals 14 residues. Germline V lookup: CDR1 LGHDT, CDR2 YNNKEL (reference sequence). V dropped 0 bases and J dropped 4 bases, with 10 bases sitting between them. CDR3 sequence: CASSQDFGGYEQYF. The CDR3 DNA reads as TGTGCCAGCAGCCAAGATTTTGGCGGATACGAGCAGTACTTC.

This sequence joins TRBV4-3 and TRBJ2-3; weak D call: TRBD2 (5 bases). CDR3 length: 19 amino acids. Germline V gene lookup returns CDR1 LGHNA and CDR2 YSLEER. The V end was cut by 0 bases, the J end by 0 bases, with 19 bases between. CDR3: CASSQDPGIFGASTDTQYF. The CDR3 DNA reads TGCGCCAGCAGCCAAGACCCCGGGATTTTTGGCGCTAGCACAGATACGCAGTATTTT.

The table lists this clonotype with many counts. The chain carries TRBV7-9 and TRBJ1-2; D perhaps matches TRBD1 (5 bases). Germline values: CDR1 SEHNR, CDR2 FQNEAQ (reference sequence). V was shortened by 5 bases and J by 4 bases, with 14 bases between the two germline ends. CDR3 length: 14 amino acids. As DNA, the CDR3 is TGTGCCAGCAGCCCCACGGGGGAGGTCTATGGCTACACCTTC. This translates into CASSPTGEVYGYTF. Complete variable domain (other parts from reference TRBV7-9 and TRBJ1-2): DTGVSQNPRHKITKRGQNVTFRCDPISEHNRLYWYRQTLGQGPEFLTYFQNEAQLEKSRLLSDRFSAERPKGSFSTLEIQRTEQGDSAMYLCASSPTGEVYGYTFGSGTRLTVV.

This chain uses TRBV6-1 with TRBJ1-5; TRBD1 agrees at 11 bases. Germline V lookup: CDR1 MNHNS, CDR2 SASEGT. The junction had 7 bases not matched to a gene; V was cut back by 3 bases and J by 9 bases. The CDR3 is 15 residues long. The CDR3 DNA follows: TGTGCCAGCAGTGAGGGGACAGGGGGAATTCGGCCCCAGCATTTT. It codes for CASSEGTGGIRPQHF.

V and J are TRBV12-3 or TRBV12-4 and TRBJ2-1; 8 nucleotides agree with TRBD1. After removal of 5 bases from V and 5 bases from J, the junction contained 5 bases not matched to a gene. The CDR3 runs to 14 residues. CDR3 amino acids: CASSPQGANNEQFF. The CDR3 coding sequence is TGTGCCAGCAGTCCGCAGGGGGCCAACAATGAGCAGTTCTTC.

This clonotype was detected a few times. This sequence joins TRBV28 and TRBJ2-5; D is perhaps TRBD2 (5 bases). The CDR3 sequence is 15 residues long. Per the germline V gene, CDR1 is MDHEN and CDR2 is SYDVKM. The V and J ends lost 3 bases and 4 bases respectively, with 15 bases between them. Written as DNA, the CDR3 is TGTGCCAGCAGTTTGACCCCAATAGAGGGAGAGACCCAGTACTTC. Residues: CASSLTPIEGETQYF.

The genes are TRBV24-1 and TRBJ2-1, with D possibly matching TRBD2 (5 bases). This CDR3 has 15 residues. V lost 3 bases, J lost 3 bases, and 11 bases lay in between. Germline V gives CDR1 KGHDR, CDR2 SFDVKD. The CDR3 coding sequence is TGTGCCACCAGTGATCACCCAGCGGACTACAATGAGCAGTTCTTC. Its protein is CATSDHPADYNEQFF.

This clonotype turned up a few times. The rearrangement joins TRBV25-1 to TRBJ2-5; perhaps TRBD1 as D (5 bases). V lost 5 bases, J lost 6 bases, and 16 bases lay in between. The V gene's germline CDR1 is MGHDK and CDR2 SYGVNS. The CDR3 covers 14 residues. The CDR3: CASSNDGAEKTQYF. The DNA of the CDR3 is TGTGCCAGCAGTAATGATGGGGCAGAAAAGACCCAGTACTTC.

This sequence joins TRBV10-3 and TRBJ2-7; D remains unclear. V lost 10 bases and J lost 1, with 14 bases in between. Germline V lookup: CDR1 ENHRY, CDR2 SYGVKD. CDR3 length equals 13 residues. CDR3: CATETAGSYEQYF. The CDR3 nucleotides read TGTGCCACGGAGACTGCCGGGTCCTACGAGCAGTACTTC.

V is TRBV20-1 and J is TRBJ2-7, with 7 bases identical to TRBD2. Unmatched junction bases numbered 3, after V lost 1 base and J lost 0 bases. There are 14 residues in the CDR3. The germline gives CDR1 DFQATT, CDR2 SNEGSKA (reference sequence). The CDR3: CSARVGLVSYEQYF. CDR3 DNA sequence: TGCAGTGCTAGAGTTGGACTAGTCTCCTACGAGCAGTACTTC.

The chain employs TRBV5-5 and TRBJ1-4, with D unresolved. The V and J ends lost 0 bases and 0 bases respectively, with 9 bases between them. The germline CDR1 and CDR2 sequences are SGHKS and YYEKEE (reference sequence). CDR3 size: 16 residues. The CDR3 region has the DNA TGTGCCAGCAGCTTGGCCCCGACAACAACTAATGAAAAACTGTTTTTT. This translates into CASSLAPTTTNEKLFF.

The rearrangement uses TRBV29-1 and TRBJ2-5; tentative D call: TRBD1 (6 bases). V lost 5 bases, J lost 3 bases, and 10 bases lay in between. The CDR3 has 12 amino acids. The V gene's germline CDR1 is SQVTM and CDR2 ANQGSEA. CDR3 protein: CSVLRTEETQYF. CDR3 in DNA: TGCAGCGTTCTCCGGACAGAAGAGACCCAGTACTTC.

Many counts were recorded for this clonotype. CDR3 loop: CASSYPPGTTDTQYF. DNA for the CDR3: TGTGCCAGCAGTTACCCCCCGGGAACCACAGATACGCAGTATTTT. V is TRBV6-6 and J is TRBJ2-3, with D possibly being TRBD2 (5 bases). CDR1 MNHNY and CDR2 SVGAGI come from the germline V gene (reference sequence). The CDR3 has 15 amino acids. V was trimmed by 2 bases and J by 2 bases, leaving 11 bases between them.

This clonotype was observed a handful of times. V gene TRBV10-3 combines with J gene TRBJ2-3; D possibly corresponds to TRBD1 (7 bases). Germline values: CDR1 ENHRY, CDR2 SYGVKD. CDR3 length: 15 amino acids. V dropped 3 bases and J dropped 4 bases, with 14 bases sitting between them. The CDR3 coding sequence is TGTGCCATCAGTGATAGGGGGCGCGGGGCAGATACGCAGTATTTT. Translated, it gives CAISDRGRGADTQYF.

This clonotype was seen a handful of times. This chain connects TRBV5-6 to TRBJ2-1; 7 positions agree with TRBD1. The better agreement between TRBJ2-5 and the DNA end casts doubt on the J call. Germline V gene data show CDR1 as SGHDT and CDR2 as YYEEEE. The CDR3 totals 14 residues. CDR3 sequence: CASSLRGQKETQYF. CDR3 DNA sequence: TGTGCCAGCAGCTTGAGGGGACAGAAAGAGACCCAGTACTTC.

The chain recombines TRBV20-1 with TRBJ2-6; TRBD1 matches at 9 bases. This CDR3 spans 18 amino acids. J lost 1 base, V lost 5 bases, and 12 bases had no gene match. Per germline, CDR1 DFQATT and CDR2 SNEGSKA (reference sequence). The CDR3 spells CSAGTTGTGLSGANVLTF. The CDR3 DNA sequence: TGCAGTGCTGGCACGACCGGGACAGGGCTATCTGGGGCCAACGTCCTGACTTTC.

As concerns this clonotype: One end of the junction is discordant with germline, which a read error may explain. The chain couples TRBV15 to TRBJ2-1; D call uncertain. CDR3 length: 14 residues. CDR1 is LNHNV, CDR2 YYDKDF, per germline (reference sequence). CDR3 nucleotides: TGTGCCACCAGCATTGTGGGAATCCAAGAGACCCGGTACTTC. Translation gives CATSIVGIQETRYF.

The sample holds many counts of this clonotype. J is TRBJ2-1 and V is TRBV9; 11 positions match TRBD2. Germline assignment: CDR1 SGDLS and CDR2 YYNGEE. The CDR3 contains 16 residues. V lost 0 bases and J lost 4; bases outside the gene matches: 3. The CDR3 is CASSVGTSGYYNEQFF. CDR3 DNA sequence: TGTGCCAGCAGCGTAGGGACTAGCGGGTATTACAATGAGCAGTTCTTC.

The rearrangement links TRBV6-5 to TRBJ1-1; D may be TRBD1 (6 bases). There are 13 residues in the CDR3. Trimming stripped 2 bases from V and 4 bases from J, with 8 bases between. CDR1 is MNHEY, CDR2 SVGAGI, per germline. Here the CDR3 reads CASSYGGGTEAFF. DNA for the CDR3: TGTGCCAGCAGTTACGGAGGGGGCACTGAAGCTTTCTTT.

V gene TRBV14 combines with J gene TRBJ2-6, with D possibly TRBD1 on 5 matching bases. Germline CDR1 and CDR2: SGHDN and FVKESK. The CDR3 extends over 17 amino acids. Trimming shortened V by 2 bases and J by 0 bases, and 11 bases separated the two germline ends. DNA for the CDR3: TGTGCCAGCAGCCAACTGGACACCACCTCTGGGGCCAACGTCCTGACTTTC. Protein: CASSQLDTTSGANVLTF.

The rearrangement joins TRBV5-1 to TRBJ2-7, with 10 bases lining up with TRBD2. With V trimmed by 2 bases and J by 3 bases, 2 bases remained unmatched. The germline CDR1 and CDR2 sequences are SGHRS and YFSETQ. This CDR3 is 14 amino acids long. The CDR3 region has the DNA TGCGCCAGCAGCTTCGGGACTAGCGACTACGAGCAGTACTTC. Translated, it gives CASSFGTSDYEQYF.

This clonotype was seen a few times. The V gene is TRBV28, the J gene TRBJ2-1; D may match TRBD1 or TRBD2 (5 bases each). V was shortened by 3 bases and J by 4 bases, with 16 bases between the two germline ends. This CDR3 spans 16 amino acids. Per the germline V gene, CDR1 is MDHEN and CDR2 is SYDVKM. The CDR3 spells CASSLPVGTGYNEQFF. In nucleotides, the CDR3 is TGTGCCAGCAGTTTGCCGGTCGGGACGGGATACAATGAGCAGTTCTTC.